The present T cell receptor beta chain was sequenced within a study of tumor-infiltrating lymphocytes in primary liver carcinoma. This clonotype was seen just once. Germline DNA was also extracted, and blood RNA was taken from unsorted whole blood. The authors made TCR beta cDNA from approximately 500 ng total RNA with a constant-region primer. The TCR beta library was amplified through three nested multiplex PCR rounds in a modified ARM-PCR procedure. Two initial PCR rounds of roughly 10 cycles each paired TRBV1-TRBV30 forward primers with a C-beta reverse primer. TCRdb used MiXCR to reprocess the multiplex PCR reads, holding one entry per CDR3 protein. Altogether 310,000 or so distinct CDR3 sequences are present, almost 60% being singletons, with the ten largest covering over 15%. Germline loops: CDR1 MGHRA, CDR2 YSYEKL. CDR3 length: 14 residues. Trimming cost V 1 base and J 3 bases, with 9 bases left between them.

J is TRBJ1-1 and V is TRBV4-1; the D is unclear. Sequenced sample: peripheral blood. The TCR sequence derives from a woman between 25 and 40 years old with primary liver carcinoma and hepatitis B virus infection. The CDR3 is CASSQAWQDTEAFF. In nucleotides, the CDR3 is TGCGCCAGCAGCCAAGCATGGCAGGACACTGAAGCTTTCTTT.